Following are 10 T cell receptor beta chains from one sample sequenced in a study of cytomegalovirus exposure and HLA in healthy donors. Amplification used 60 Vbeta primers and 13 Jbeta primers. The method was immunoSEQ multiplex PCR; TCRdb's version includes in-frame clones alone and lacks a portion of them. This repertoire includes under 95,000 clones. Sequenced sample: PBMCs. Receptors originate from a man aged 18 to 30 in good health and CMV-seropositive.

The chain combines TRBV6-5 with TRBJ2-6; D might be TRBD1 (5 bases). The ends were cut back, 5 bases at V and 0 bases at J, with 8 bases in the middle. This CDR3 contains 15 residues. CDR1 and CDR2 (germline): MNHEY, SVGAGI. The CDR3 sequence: CASSPGSSGANVLTF. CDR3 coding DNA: TGTGCCAGCAGTCCAGGGTCCTCTGGGGCCAACGTCCTGACTTTC.

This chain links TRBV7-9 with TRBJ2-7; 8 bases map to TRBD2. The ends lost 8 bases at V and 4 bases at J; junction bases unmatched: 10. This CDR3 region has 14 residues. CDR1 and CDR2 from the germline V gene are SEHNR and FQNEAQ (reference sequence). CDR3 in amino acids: CASGQSGRGYEQYF. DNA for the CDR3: TGTGCCAGCGGCCAAAGCGGGAGAGGGTACGAGCAGTACTTC.

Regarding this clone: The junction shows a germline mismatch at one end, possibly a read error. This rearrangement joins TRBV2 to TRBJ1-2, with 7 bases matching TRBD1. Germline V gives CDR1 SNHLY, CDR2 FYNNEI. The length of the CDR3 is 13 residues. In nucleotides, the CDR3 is TGTGCCAGCAGGGAAGGACAGGCGGATGGCTACACCTTC. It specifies CASREGQADGYTF.

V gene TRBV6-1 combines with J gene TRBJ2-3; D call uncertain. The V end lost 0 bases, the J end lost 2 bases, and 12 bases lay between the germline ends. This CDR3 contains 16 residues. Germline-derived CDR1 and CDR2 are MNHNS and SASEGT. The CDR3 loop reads CASSEAREAVTDTQYF. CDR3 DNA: TGTGCCAGCAGTGAAGCGCGTGAGGCAGTCACAGATACGCAGTATTTT.

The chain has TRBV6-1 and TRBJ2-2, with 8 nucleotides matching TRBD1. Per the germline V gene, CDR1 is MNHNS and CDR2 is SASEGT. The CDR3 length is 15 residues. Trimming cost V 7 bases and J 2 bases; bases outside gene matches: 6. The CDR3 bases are TGTGCCAGCAATTCGGGACAGGTTAACACCGGGGAGCTGTTTTTT. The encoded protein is CASNSGQVNTGELFF.

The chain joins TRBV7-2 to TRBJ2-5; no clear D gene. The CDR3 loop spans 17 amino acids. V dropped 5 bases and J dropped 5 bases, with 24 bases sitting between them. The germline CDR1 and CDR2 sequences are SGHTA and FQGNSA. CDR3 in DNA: TGTGCCAGCAGCCCGAGTCCGCAGAAAGTCCCCGGGGAGACCCAGTACTTC. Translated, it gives CASSPSPQKVPGETQYF. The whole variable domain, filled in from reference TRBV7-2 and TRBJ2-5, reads GAGVSQSPSNKVTEKGKDVELRCDPISGHTALYWYRQSLGQGLEFLIYFQGNSAPDKSGLPSDRFSAERTGGSVSTLTIQRTQQEDSAVYLCASSPSPQKVPGETQYFGPGTRLLVL.

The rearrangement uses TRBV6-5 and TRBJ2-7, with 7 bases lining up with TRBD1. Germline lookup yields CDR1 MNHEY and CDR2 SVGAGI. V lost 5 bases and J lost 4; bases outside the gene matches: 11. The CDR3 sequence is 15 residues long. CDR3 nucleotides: TGTGCCAGCAGTGCTCCGGGACAGAGAGCTTACGAGCAGTACTTC. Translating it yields CASSAPGQRAYEQYF.

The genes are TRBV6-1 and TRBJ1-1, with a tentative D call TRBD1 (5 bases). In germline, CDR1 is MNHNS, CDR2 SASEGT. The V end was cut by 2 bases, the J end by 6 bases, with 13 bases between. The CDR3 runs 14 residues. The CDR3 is CASSELGRGPEAFF. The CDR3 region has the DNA TGTGCCAGCAGTGAACTAGGGAGGGGCCCTGAAGCTTTCTTT.

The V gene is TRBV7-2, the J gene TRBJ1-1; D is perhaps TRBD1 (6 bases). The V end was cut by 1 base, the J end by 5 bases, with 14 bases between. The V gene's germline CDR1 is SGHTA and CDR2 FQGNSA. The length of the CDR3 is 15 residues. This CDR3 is CASSLVTGPGTEAFF. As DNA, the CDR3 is TGTGCCAGCAGCTTAGTTACAGGGCCGGGGACTGAAGCTTTCTTT.

The CDR3 reads CASSFGEETQYF. DNA for the CDR3: TGCGCCAGCAGCTTCGGGGAAGAGACCCAGTACTTC. The V gene is TRBV5-1, the J gene TRBJ2-5; a weak D match, TRBD2 (5 bases). Trimming took 2 bases from V and 3 from J, leaving 5 bases between them. Germline values: CDR1 SGHRS, CDR2 YFSETQ. This CDR3 is 12 amino acids long.